A single sample is the source of the 10 T cell receptor beta chains below, sequenced in a study of T-cell memory formation after mild COVID-19. One entry per CDR3 protein results from TCRdb running MiXCR on the 5' RACE reads. The sample records roughly 160,000 distinct CDR3 sequences, 10% to 15% being singletons. The sequenced material came from PBMCs or a T cell subset sorted from them (not recorded which). These receptors all come from a man aged 18 to 29 who had mild COVID-19 (a few samples of this study predate the infection). Cell type and time point are not known.

This chain uses TRBV9 with TRBJ2-5, with D possibly matching TRBD2 (5 bases). Germline CDR1 and CDR2: SGDLS and YYNGEE. V was pared by 4 bases and J by 0 bases, with 13 bases between. The CDR3 runs to 15 residues. Written as DNA, the CDR3 is TGTGCCAGCAGCCACTCTTCGGGGTACCAAGAGACCCAGTACTTC. Translation gives CASSHSSGYQETQYF.

This chain uses TRBV10-3 with TRBJ2-1; D possibly corresponds to TRBD2 (6 bases). The CDR3 consists of 13 residues. The V gene lost 5 bases and the J gene lost 5 bases, with 10 bases spanning the gap. CDR1 is ENHRY and CDR2 is SYGVKD in the germline V gene. CDR3 residues: CAISFGGNNEQFF. In DNA form, the CDR3 reads TGTGCCATCAGTTTCGGGGGAAACAATGAGCAGTTCTTC.

This clonotype occurred a few times. The V and J genes are TRBV5-1 and TRBJ2-1; D possibly corresponds to TRBD1 (5 bases). Germline lookup yields CDR1 SGHRS and CDR2 YFSETQ. Between the trimmed V and J ends, which lost 5 bases and 2 bases, there was a span of 17 bases. The CDR3 contains 16 residues. CDR3 amino acids: CASSYLGPGTYNEQFF. CDR3 nucleotides: TGCGCCAGCAGTTATTTGGGTCCAGGGACCTACAATGAGCAGTTCTTC.

V gene TRBV7-2 combines with J gene TRBJ2-5; a weak D match, TRBD2 (5 bases). The CDR3 runs 15 residues. The germline gives CDR1 SGHTA, CDR2 FQGNSA. Trimming took 5 bases from V and 5 from J, leaving 18 bases between them. CDR3 protein: CASSLGLGLAETQYF. The CDR3 DNA follows: TGTGCCAGCAGCCTTGGCCTTGGGCTAGCTGAGACCCAGTACTTC.

This clonotype was detected ten times or more. The CDR3 region has the DNA TGCGCCAGCAGCTTGCAGCCTGGGGGTTCCTACGAGCAGTACGTC. Translation gives CASSLQPGGSYEQYV. This chain joins TRBV5-1 and TRBJ2-7; either TRBD1 or TRBD2 may fit D (5 bases each). V gave up 1 base and J gave up 1 base, with 12 bases separating them. The CDR3 has 15 residues. CDR1 SGHRS and CDR2 YFSETQ come from the germline V gene.

The V gene is TRBV20-1, the J gene TRBJ2-1; TRBD2 aligns across 8 bases. CDR1 is DFQATT and CDR2 is SNEGSKA in the germline V gene (reference sequence). This CDR3 spans 13 amino acids. After removal of 6 bases from V and 5 bases from J, the junction contained 6 bases not matched to a gene. The CDR3 nucleotides are TGCAGTGCCGCGACTAGCGCCAACAATGAGCAGTTCTTC. Translation: CSAATSANNEQFF.

The V gene is TRBV29-1, the J gene TRBJ2-5, with D tentatively TRBD2 (6 bases). Germline V lookup: CDR1 SQVTM, CDR2 ANQGSEA. This CDR3 is 14 amino acids long. V lost 6 bases and J 4 bases, leaving 18 bases between the germline ends. In DNA form, the CDR3 reads TGCAGCGTGGGAGGAGCATCCGACGGAGAGACCCAGTACTTC. Protein sequence: CSVGGASDGETQYF.

The chain recombines TRBV6-1 with TRBJ2-7; D is uncertain. Trimming stripped 1 base from V and 5 bases from J, with 6 bases between. Germline V gives CDR1 MNHNS, CDR2 SASEGT. There are 12 residues in the CDR3. CDR3: CASSEVQNEQYV. As DNA, the CDR3 is TGTGCCAGCAGTGAAGTACAGAACGAGCAGTACGTC.

This clonotype came up many times. V usage is TRBV11-2 and J usage is TRBJ2-3; a possible D gene is TRBD2 (6 bases). Germline loops: CDR1 SGHAT, CDR2 FQNNGV. Trimming removed 3 bases at V and 4 bases at J, with 8 bases between. The length of the CDR3 is 13 residues. DNA of the CDR3: TGTGCCAGCAGCTTCACGGGGGCAGATACGCAGTATTTT. Translation gives CASSFTGADTQYF.

This chain joins TRBV6-6 and TRBJ2-2; 7 bases fit TRBD2. CDR3 length: 14 amino acids. CDR1 is MNHNY, CDR2 SVGAGI, per germline (reference sequence). The trim removed 8 bases at V and 6 bases at J, leaving 9 bases unmatched. Here the CDR3 DNA reads TGTGCCAGCCTAGTAACTAGCGTCCCCGGGGAGCTGTTTTTT. Protein: CASLVTSVPGELFF.